This T cell receptor beta chain was sequenced for a study of OX40 agonist ivuxolimab in advanced cancers. This CDR3 has 14 amino acids. V was pared by 3 bases and J by 10 bases, with 18 bases between. The germline V gene encodes CDR1 KGHSH and CDR2 LQKENI. This clone was observed once. Profiling relied on immunoSEQ multiplex PCR, and the TCRdb table lists in-frame clones only, not all of them. Of tens of thousands of clones in the sample, over 80% are singletons; the top ten hold 6.5% to 8%. The rearrangement joins TRBV18 to TRBJ1-1; D gene uncertain. The sequence was collected from an adult with an advanced solid tumor such as melanoma, head and neck, liver or kidney cancer. The specimen comprised CD4+ or CD8+ T cells sorted from blood, sampled in a trial of the OX40 agonist ivuxolimab. The CDR3 here is CASSPSTGPVPAFF. The CDR3 nucleotides are TGTGCCAGCTCACCGTCGACGGGCCCGGTACCAGCTTTCTTT. Full variable domain (rest looked up from reference TRBV18 and TRBJ1-1): NAGVMQNPRHLVRRRGQEARLRCSPMKGHSHVYWYRQLPEEGLKFMVYLQKENIIDESGMPKERFSAEFPKEGPSILRIQQVVRGDSAAYFCASSPSTGPVPAFFGQGTRLTVV.